This TCR beta chain was captured by sequencing in a study of blood T cells in healthy people across ages. The ends were cut back, 2 bases at V and 0 bases at J, with 14 bases in the middle. The CDR3 is 17 amino acids. Looked up from germline, CDR1 is MNHNY and CDR2 is SVGAGI (reference sequence). It was with a sample-barcoded 5' primer and a J-beta primer mix that a second PCR of about 6 to 12 cycles was run. TCRdb processed the 5' RACE reads anew with MiXCR; each CDR3 protein has one entry. The table lists about 1.1 million distinct CDR3 sequences, about two fifths of them singletons, with around 13% in the top ten.

Material for sequencing was blood. The gene calls are TRBV6-6 and TRBJ1-5; D uncertain. The source is a man younger than 30 in good health. As DNA, the CDR3 is TGTGCCAGCAGTTACGAGTTCCACGGGTATAGCAATCAGCCCCAGCATTTT. This sequence encodes CASSYEFHGYSNQPQHF.